The subject of this entry is one T cell receptor (beta chain). As originally analysed: For nucleated cells, counts were estimated from reference gene primer amplification. Generated by immunoSEQ multiplex PCR, the TCRdb table keeps only in-frame clones and is missing some. The V and J calls and clone size were taken over from that table, and D and trimming were inferred from the DNA. The sample has about 400,000 clones; 88% are singletons. These data are taken from a study of blood T cell repertoires in COVID-19. The wider study: Samples of COVID-19 (acute and convalescent) were obtained from the United States, Italy and Spain. The cDNA or gDNA used as material had been derived from T cells, B-cell-depleted T cells, or PBMCs.

Donors were grouped by their self-reported clinical history. V was cut by 3 bases and J by 4 bases, with 24 bases left in between. The CDR3 loop spans 18 amino acids. CDR1 KGHSH and CDR2 LQKENI come from the germline V gene. The TCR was taken from a middle-aged woman with acute COVID-19. The rearrangement joins TRBV18 to TRBJ1-1; maybe TRBD1 (5 bases). Sequencing input: PBMCs or T cells enriched from blood (not recorded which). CDR3 residues: CASSPNTGRGSGGTEAFF. The CDR3, as DNA: TGTGCCAGCTCACCGAATACGGGGAGGGGATCCGGGGGCACTGAAGCTTTCTTT.